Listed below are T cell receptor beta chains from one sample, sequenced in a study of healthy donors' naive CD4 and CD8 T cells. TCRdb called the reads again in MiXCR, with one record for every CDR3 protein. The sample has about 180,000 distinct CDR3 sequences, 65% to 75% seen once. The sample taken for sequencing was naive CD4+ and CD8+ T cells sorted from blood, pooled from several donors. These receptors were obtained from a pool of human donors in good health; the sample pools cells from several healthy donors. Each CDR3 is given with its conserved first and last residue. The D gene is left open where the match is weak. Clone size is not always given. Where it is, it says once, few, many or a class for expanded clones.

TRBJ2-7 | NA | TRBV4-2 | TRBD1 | TGTGCCAGCGGCCCCGGGACAGGGATCAACGAGCAGTACTTC | CASGPGTGINEQYF
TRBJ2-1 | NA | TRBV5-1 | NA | TGCGCCAGCAGCCTAACCCCTACGACAGTGAATGAGCAGTTCTTC | CASSLTPTTVNEQFF
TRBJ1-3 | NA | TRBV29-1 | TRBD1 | TGCAGCGTTGAGGACCGGGACAGGGGGTTCTCTGGAAACACCATATATTTT | CSVEDRDRGFSGNTIYF
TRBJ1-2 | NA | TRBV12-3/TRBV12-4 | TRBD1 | TGTGCCAGCACCCCGAGGTACAGGGGGCGATTTGGCTACACCTTC | CASTPRYRGRFGYTF
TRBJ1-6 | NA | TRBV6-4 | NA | TGTGCCAGCAGCCCGACAGGTTTTATATCACCCCTCCACTTT | CASSPTGFISPLHF
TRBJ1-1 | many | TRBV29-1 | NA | TGCAGCGTTGTCGGGCGGACGTCGAACACTGAAGCTTTCTTT | CSVVGRTSNTEAFF
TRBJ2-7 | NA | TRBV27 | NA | TGTGCCAGCCGGGACATCAATTACGAGCAGTACTTC | CASRDINYEQYF
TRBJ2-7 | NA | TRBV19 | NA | TGTGCCAGTAGACCTACGGCCTCCTACGAGCAGTACTTC | CASRPTASYEQYF
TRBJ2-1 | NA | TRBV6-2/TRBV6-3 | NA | TGTGCCAGCAGAAGACAGGTCTCCTTATACAATGAGCAGTTCTTC | CASRRQVSLYNEQFF
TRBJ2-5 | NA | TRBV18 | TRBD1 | TGTGCCAGCTCAACAGGGGGCTTCGGAGAGACCCAGTACTTC | CASSTGGFGETQYF
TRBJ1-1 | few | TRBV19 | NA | TGTGCCAGTAGAAACAGGGATACTGAAGCTTTCTTT | CASRNRDTEAFF
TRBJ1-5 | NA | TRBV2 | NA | TGTGCCAGCAGTGAAAACGGAAACAATCAGCCCCAGCATTTT | CASSENGNNQPQHF
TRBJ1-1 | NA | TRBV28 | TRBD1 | TGTGCCAGCAGTGGGGGAATGGGACAGGGGGCTCTCTTT | CASSGGMGQGALF
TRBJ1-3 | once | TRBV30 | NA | TGTGCCTGGAGTTTTTCCCGCAGGGGTAATGGAAACACCATATATTTT | CAWSFSRRGNGNTIYF
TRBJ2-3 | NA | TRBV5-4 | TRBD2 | TGTGCCAGCAGCCGCCGAGGGGCGGGAGGCACAGATACGCAGTATTTT | CASSRRGAGGTDTQYF
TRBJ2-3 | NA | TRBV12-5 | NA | TGTGCTAGTGGTTTTGGGGGCTTACCGGATACGCAGTATTTT | CASGFGGLPDTQYF
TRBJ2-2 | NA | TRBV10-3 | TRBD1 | TGTGCCATCAGTGATCTAAACAGGGGCACCGGGGAGCTGTTTTTT | CAISDLNRGTGELFF
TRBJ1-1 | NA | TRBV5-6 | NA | TGTGCCAGCAGTCAGAAAATCGAAGCTTTCTTT | CASSQKIEAFF
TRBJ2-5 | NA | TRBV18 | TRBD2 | TGTGCCAGCTCACCTGCCGGACTAGCGGGAGGTCTGGAGACCCAGTACTTC | CASSPAGLAGGLETQYF
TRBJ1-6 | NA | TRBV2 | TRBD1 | TGTGCCAGCCTCTACGGACAGGATTACTCACCCCTCCACTTT | CASLYGQDYSPLHF
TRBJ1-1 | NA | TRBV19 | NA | TGTGCCAGTAGCCTCTTAAACACTGAAGCTTTCTTT | CASSLLNTEAFF
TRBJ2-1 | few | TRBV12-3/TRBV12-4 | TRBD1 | TGTGCCAGCAGTCCGAGGACAGGGGCCACATATGAGCAGTTCTTC | CASSPRTGATYEQFF
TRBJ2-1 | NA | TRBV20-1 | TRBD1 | TGCAGTGCGCCGACAGGGGGCGGAAACAATGAGCAGTTCTTC | CSAPTGGGNNEQFF
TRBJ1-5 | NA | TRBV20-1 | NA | TGCAGTGCTAGAGGTCTCAGGGATAGCAATCAGCCCCAGCATTTT | CSARGLRDSNQPQHF
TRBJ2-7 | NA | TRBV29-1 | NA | TGCAGCGCAACGGGGGACGAGCAGTACTTC | CSATGDEQYF
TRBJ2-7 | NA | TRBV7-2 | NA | TGTGCCAGCAGCGCGTACTCCGGGACCTCCTACGAGCAGTACTTC | CASSAYSGTSYEQYF
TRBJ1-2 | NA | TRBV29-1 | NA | TGCAGCGTTGATAATCAGGGATTAAACTATGGCTACACCTTC | CSVDNQGLNYGYTF
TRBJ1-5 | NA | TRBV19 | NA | TGTGCCAGTAGACGTACGTGGGGGCGAGGGGATCAGCCCCAGCATTTT | CASRRTWGRGDQPQHF
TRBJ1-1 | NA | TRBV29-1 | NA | TGCAGCGCAGTACAGCCCCGAGGCACTGAAGCTTTCTTT | CSAVQPRGTEAFF
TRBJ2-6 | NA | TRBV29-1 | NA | TGCAGCGTTAGACCTGGGGCCAACGTCCTGACTTTC | CSVRPGANVLTF
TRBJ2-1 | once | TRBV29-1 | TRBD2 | TGCAGCGGGTCCGGACTGCCGGGACTAGCGAGTGTTGATGAGCAGTTCTTC | CSGSGLPGLASVDEQFF
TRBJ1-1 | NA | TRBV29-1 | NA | TGCAGCGTGTGTGCAGGGACTAACACTGAAGCTTTCTTT | CSVCAGTNTEAFF
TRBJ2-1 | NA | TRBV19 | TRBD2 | TGTGCCAGTAGTATAGGGGAGGGGCCGAGCTCCTACAATGAGCAGTTCTTC | CASSIGEGPSSYNEQFF
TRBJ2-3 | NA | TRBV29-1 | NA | TGCAGCGTCTCGGTCTCAGCAGGGGATACGCAGTATTTT | CSVSVSAGDTQYF
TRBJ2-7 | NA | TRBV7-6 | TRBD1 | TGTGCCAGCAGCCAGGGACAGTACGAGCAGTACTTC | CASSQGQYEQYF
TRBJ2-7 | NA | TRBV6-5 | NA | TGTGCCAGCAGTTACCAAAACATGCCGGGGGACGAGCAGTACTTC | CASSYQNMPGDEQYF
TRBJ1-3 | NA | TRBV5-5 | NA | TGTGCCAGCAGACCCAGAGTTTTGGGCAACACCATATATTTT | CASRPRVLGNTIYF
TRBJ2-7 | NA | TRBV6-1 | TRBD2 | TGTGCCAGCAGGACTAGCTACCCCTACGAGCAGTACTTC | CASRTSYPYEQYF
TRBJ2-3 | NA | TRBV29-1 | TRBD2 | TGCAGCGTTGAGGTAGCGGGAGAGGCAGATACGCAGTATTTT | CSVEVAGEADTQYF
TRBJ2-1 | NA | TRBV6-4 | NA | TGTGCCAGCAGTGAAGGGATGCGGGGTGAGCAGTTCTTC | CASSEGMRGEQFF
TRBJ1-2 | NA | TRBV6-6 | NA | TGTGCCAGCAGTTCCCACAGGGACTATGGCTACACCTTC | CASSSHRDYGYTF